These 21 T cell receptor beta chains were all obtained from the same sample, sequenced in a study of siplizumab effects on memory and regulatory T cells. Measured with immunoSEQ multiplex PCR; TCRdb has only the in-frame clones, and not every one. The data contain about 100,000 clones, 91% of them singletons. The specimen sequenced was CD4+ T cells sorted from blood. All receptors come from a human donor in good health. Some clones in this sample may be carry-over from other donors' samples.

The V gene is TRBV5-8, the J gene TRBJ2-6; D not resolved. The CDR3 loop spans 13 amino acids. The V end was cut by 4 bases, the J end by 3 bases, with 5 bases between. The V gene's germline CDR1 is SGHTS and CDR2 YDEGEE. The CDR3 nucleotides are TGTGCCAGCAGCGTTCTTGGGGCCAACGTCCTGACTTTC. Translated, it gives CASSVLGANVLTF.

The J gene is TRBJ2-7, the V gene TRBV28; D may be TRBD1 (6 bases). Trimming took off 7 bases at V and 5 bases at J, with 21 bases between the two ends. CDR1 is MDHEN, CDR2 SYDVKM, per germline. This CDR3 contains 15 residues. The CDR3 region has the DNA TGTGCCAGCAAAAGCCACCTACAGGGTTTCAACGAGCAGTACTTC. Translation: CASKSHLQGFNEQYF.

The chain uses TRBV5-1 and TRBJ2-1; 7 bases match TRBD1. Germline assignment: CDR1 SGHRS and CDR2 YFSETQ. This CDR3 comprises 15 residues. V shed 0 bases and J 7 bases; nucleotides not matched to a gene: 7. Written as DNA, the CDR3 is TGCGCCAGCAGCTTGGGGGCAGGGGGTTGGAATGAGCAGTTCTTC. Protein sequence: CASSLGAGGWNEQFF.

The gene calls are TRBV5-1 and TRBJ2-7, with 7 bases aligning to TRBD1. CDR3 length: 13 residues. In germline, CDR1 is SGHRS, CDR2 YFSETQ. V lost 3 bases and J lost 4; bases outside the gene matches: 4. The CDR3 DNA is TGCGCCAGCAGCTCCGAACAGGGGTACGAGCAGTACTTC. It is translated as CASSSEQGYEQYF.

This chain joins TRBV25-1 and TRBJ2-7; D is undetermined. The CDR3 runs to 11 residues. Per germline, CDR1 MGHDK and CDR2 SYGVNS. Trimming pared 5 bases from V and 6 bases from J, leaving 8 bases between. This CDR3 is CASSSRVEQYF. The CDR3 DNA is TGTGCCAGCAGTTCCCGTGTCGAGCAGTACTTC.

This chain's CDR3 is CASKRQPANYGYTF. The CDR3 DNA is TGTGCCAGCAAAAGACAGCCGGCTAACTATGGCTACACCTTC. The chain uses TRBV6-5 and TRBJ1-2, with D perhaps matching TRBD1 (5 bases). The CDR3 has 14 residues. The V end was cut by 7 bases, the J end by 0 bases, with 12 bases between. Germline CDR1 is MNHEY and CDR2 is SVGAGI.

The gene calls are TRBV10-2 and TRBJ1-1; D unresolved. The V gene lost 3 bases and the J gene lost 8 bases, with 13 bases spanning the gap. The CDR3 covers 13 residues. Germline V gene sequence: CDR1 WSHSY, CDR2 SAAADI. In nucleotides, the CDR3 is TGCGCCAGCAGTGAAATCCGGGATCGAGAAGCTTTCTTT. It specifies CASSEIRDREAFF.

The chain is built from TRBV29-1 and TRBJ2-1, with TRBD2 matching over 12 bases. With 6 bases clipped from V and 3 bases from J, the junction kept 9 bases outside the gene matches. From germline, CDR1 is SQVTM and CDR2 ANQGSEA. The CDR3 length is 16 residues. The CDR3 region has the DNA TGCAGCGTGATCCGACTAGCGGGAGTTTACTACAATGAGCAGTTCTTC. It codes for CSVIRLAGVYYNEQFF.

The chain couples TRBV6-1 to TRBJ1-5; TRBD1 agrees at 8 bases. This CDR3 has 17 amino acids. V shed 0 bases and J 6 bases; nucleotides not matched to a gene: 10. Germline-derived CDR1 and CDR2 are MNHNS and SASEGT. The CDR3 reads CASSEARTGNGGQPQHF. The CDR3, as DNA: TGTGCCAGCAGTGAAGCCCGGACAGGGAATGGGGGTCAGCCCCAGCATTTT.

The V and J genes are TRBV7-9 and TRBJ1-4; D is possibly TRBD1 (5 bases). The ends were cut back, 5 bases at V and 6 bases at J, with 13 bases in the middle. The CDR3 loop spans 14 amino acids. Germline-derived CDR1 and CDR2 are SEHNR and FQNEAQ (reference sequence). The DNA for the CDR3 is TGTGCCAGCAGCCAGGGTAGGAGAGATGAAAAACTGTTTTTT. Translated: CASSQGRRDEKLFF.

The V and J genes are TRBV7-3 and TRBJ2-3, with 7 nucleotides matching TRBD2. Trimming took 5 bases from V and 4 from J; bases not matched to a gene: 6. CDR1 is SGHTA, CDR2 FQGTGA, per germline. The CDR3 is 14 amino acids. The CDR3 nucleotides read TGTGCCAGCAGCCCCTCCCTAGCGGCAGATACGCAGTATTTT. Translated: CASSPSLAADTQYF.

This clone appeared a single time. The J gene is TRBJ1-2, the V gene TRBV6-5; TRBD1 matches 9 bases. The ends lost 5 bases at V and 8 bases at J; junction bases unmatched: 12. The germline CDR1 and CDR2 sequences are MNHEY and SVGAGI. The CDR3 runs 15 residues. This CDR3 reads CASSRTDRGEGGYTF. The CDR3 bases are TGTGCCAGCAGTAGAACGGACAGGGGTGAGGGAGGCTACACCTTC.

This chain links TRBV4-1 with TRBJ2-1, with D tentatively TRBD1 or TRBD2 (5 bases each). The CDR3 is 19 residues long. V was clipped by 0 bases and J by 6 bases, with 24 bases between them. Germline CDR1 reads MGHRA; CDR2 reads YSYEKL. The CDR3 DNA reads TGCGCCAGCAGCCAAGAAAAGGGAGCGGCAGCAGCAAGGGGCAATGAGCAGTTCTTC. This gives the protein CASSQEKGAAAARGNEQFF.

The count of this clone is one. The chain couples TRBV7-2 to TRBJ2-5; no reliable D call. V was clipped by 0 bases and J by 1 base, with 15 bases between them. CDR1 and CDR2 (germline): SGHTA, FQGNSA. CDR3 length equals 17 residues. Written as DNA, the CDR3 is TGTGCCAGCAGCTTAGCAGAGGAGATCCAACGCCAAGAGACCCAGTACTTC. Its translation is CASSLAEEIQRQETQYF.

The J gene is TRBJ1-2, the V gene TRBV7-9, with 8 positions matching TRBD1. The germline V gene has CDR1 SEHNR and CDR2 FQNEAQ (reference sequence). The CDR3 runs 16 residues. Losses at the gene ends were 5 bases for V and 8 bases for J; bases not matched to a gene: 16. The CDR3 sequence: CASSPEWSGGKGGYTF. The CDR3, as DNA: TGTGCCAGCAGCCCCGAGTGGTCAGGGGGCAAAGGGGGCTACACCTTC. The variable domain in full, with the rest retrieved from reference TRBV7-9 and TRBJ1-2, is DTGVSQNPRHKITKRGQNVTFRCDPISEHNRLYWYRQTLGQGPEFLTYFQNEAQLEKSRLLSDRFSAERPKGSFSTLEIQRTEQGDSAMYLCASSPEWSGGKGGYTFGSGTRLTVV.

The gene calls are TRBV6-5 and TRBJ1-5; possibly TRBD1 for D (5 bases). The CDR3 length is 15 residues. V was trimmed by 4 bases and J by 3 bases, leaving 13 bases between them. Germline loops: CDR1 MNHEY, CDR2 SVGAGI. CDR3 loop: CASSWGWDVNQPQHF. The CDR3, as DNA: TGTGCCAGCAGTTGGGGATGGGACGTCAATCAGCCCCAGCATTTT.

The J gene is TRBJ2-3, the V gene TRBV9; a weak D match, TRBD1 (5 bases). The CDR3 contains 15 residues. V was shortened by 3 bases and J by 2 bases, with 13 bases between the two germline ends. Per the germline V gene, CDR1 is SGDLS and CDR2 is YYNGEE. The CDR3: CASSDRPGPTDTQYF. Here the CDR3 DNA reads TGTGCCAGCAGCGACCGCCCAGGGCCCACAGATACGCAGTATTTT.

This chain links TRBV2 with TRBJ2-7; 7 bases agree with TRBD1. The V and J ends lost 6 bases and 2 bases, in that order; junction bases with no gene match: 1. The length of the CDR3 is 12 residues. From germline, CDR1 is SNHLY and CDR2 FYNNEI. Written as DNA, the CDR3 is TGTGCCAGCAGAGACAGGGCCTACGAGCAGTACTTC. As protein: CASRDRAYEQYF.

The genes are TRBV7-3 and TRBJ1-1, with D hard to call. Germline values: CDR1 SGHTA, CDR2 FQGTGA. The CDR3 sequence is 13 residues long. Trimming shortened V by 10 bases and J by 1 base, and 13 bases separated the two germline ends. This chain's CDR3 is CATREDWNTEAFF. The CDR3 DNA follows: TGTGCCACCCGCGAGGATTGGAACACTGAAGCTTTCTTT. Filled out from reference TRBV7-3 and TRBJ1-1, the complete variable domain reads GAGVSQTPSNKVTEKGKYVELRCDPISGHTALYWYRQSLGQGPEFLIYFQGTGAADDSGLPNDRFFAVRPEGSVSTLKIQRTERGDSAVYLCATREDWNTEAFFGQGTRLTVV.

The V call is TRBV5-1, the J call TRBJ2-3; D is ambiguous. CDR1 SGHRS and CDR2 YFSETQ come from the germline V gene. This CDR3 contains 11 residues. Trimming cost V 4 bases and J 6 bases, with 6 bases left between them. CDR3 region: CASSPDDTQYF. Here the CDR3 DNA reads TGCGCCAGCAGCCCCGACGATACGCAGTATTTT.

The rearrangement joins TRBV6-1 to TRBJ1-3, with D possibly being TRBD1 (5 bases). CDR1 is MNHNS, CDR2 SASEGT, per germline. V was trimmed by 7 bases and J by 2 bases, leaving 12 bases between them. The CDR3 runs 14 residues. CDR3 amino acids: CASTLMGPGNTIYF. The CDR3 DNA is TGTGCCAGCACCCTGATGGGGCCTGGAAACACCATATATTTT.